The clone carrying this T cell receptor beta chain was seen many times. Antigen: not known. The CDR3 runs to 15 residues. CDR1 and CDR2 (germline): SGHRS, YFSETQ. V lost 5 bases and J lost 4, with 13 bases in between. These data originate in a study of T-cell memory formation after mild COVID-19. General study findings and limits: Contracting clones from day 15 to 85 had balanced CD4/CD8; later expanders favoured CD4+.

TCRdb passed the 5' RACE reads through MiXCR, listing each CDR3 protein once. This table has about 240,000 distinct CDR3 sequences, 8.5% to 9.5% appearing once. The clonotype originates from a man aged 18 to 35 who had mild COVID-19 (a few samples of this study predate the infection). Cell type and time point are not known. Sequencing was carried out using PBMCs or a T cell subset sorted from them (not recorded which). The chain joins TRBV5-1 to TRBJ2-6; D is uncertain. Written as DNA, the CDR3 is TGCGCCAGCAGTCTCGATCGGGCCGGGGCCAACGTCCTGACTTTC. It specifies CASSLDRAGANVLTF. Together with reference TRBV5-1 and TRBJ2-6, the CDR3 gives the full variable domain: KAGVTQTPRYLIKTRGQQVTLSCSPISGHRSVSWYQQTPGQGLQFLFEYFSETQRNKGNFPGRFSGRQFSNSRSEMNVSTLELGDSALYLCASSLDRAGANVLTFGAGSRLTVL.